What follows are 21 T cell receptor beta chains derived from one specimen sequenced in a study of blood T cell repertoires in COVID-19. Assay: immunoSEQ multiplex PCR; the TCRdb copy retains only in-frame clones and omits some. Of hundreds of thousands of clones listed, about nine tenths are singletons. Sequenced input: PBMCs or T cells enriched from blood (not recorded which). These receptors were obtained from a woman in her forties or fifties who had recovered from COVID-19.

CDR3 DNA: TGCGCCAGCAGCCAAGATCTTCCGGGGGGAAACACCATATATTTT. It is translated as CASSQDLPGGNTIYF. J is TRBJ1-3 and V is TRBV4-3; no clear D gene. CDR3 length: 15 residues. CDR1 is LGHNA and CDR2 is YSLEER in the germline V gene. Trimming took 0 bases from V and 4 from J, leaving 10 bases between them.

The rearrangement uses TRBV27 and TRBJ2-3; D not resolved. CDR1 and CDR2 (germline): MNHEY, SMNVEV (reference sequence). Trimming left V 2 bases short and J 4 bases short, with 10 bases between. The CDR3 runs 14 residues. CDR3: CASSLRPASDTQYF. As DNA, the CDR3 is TGTGCCAGCAGTTTACGCCCAGCGTCAGATACGCAGTATTTT.

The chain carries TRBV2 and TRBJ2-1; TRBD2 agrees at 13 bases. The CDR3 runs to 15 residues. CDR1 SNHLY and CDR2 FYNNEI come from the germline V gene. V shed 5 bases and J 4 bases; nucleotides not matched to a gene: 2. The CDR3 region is CASSTSGRAYNEQFF. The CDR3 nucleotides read TGTGCCAGCAGTACTAGCGGGAGGGCGTACAATGAGCAGTTCTTC.

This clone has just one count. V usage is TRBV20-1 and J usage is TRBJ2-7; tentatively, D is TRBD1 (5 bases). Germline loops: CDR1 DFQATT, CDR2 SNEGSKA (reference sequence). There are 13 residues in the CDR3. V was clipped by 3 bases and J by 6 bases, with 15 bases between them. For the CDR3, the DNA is TGCAGTGCTAGTAATCCAGGGTTGAGCGAGCAGTACTTC. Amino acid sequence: CSASNPGLSEQYF.

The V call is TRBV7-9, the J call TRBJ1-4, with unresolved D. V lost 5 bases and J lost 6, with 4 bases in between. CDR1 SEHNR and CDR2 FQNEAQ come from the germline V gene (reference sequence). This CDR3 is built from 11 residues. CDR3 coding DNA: TGTGCCAGCAGCCCCGATGAAAAACTGTTTTTT. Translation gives CASSPDEKLFF. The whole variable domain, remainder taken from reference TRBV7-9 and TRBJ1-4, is DTGVSQNPRHKITKRGQNVTFRCDPISEHNRLYWYRQTLGQGPEFLTYFQNEAQLEKSRLLSDRFSAERPKGSFSTLEIQRTEQGDSAMYLCASSPDEKLFFGSGTQLSVL.

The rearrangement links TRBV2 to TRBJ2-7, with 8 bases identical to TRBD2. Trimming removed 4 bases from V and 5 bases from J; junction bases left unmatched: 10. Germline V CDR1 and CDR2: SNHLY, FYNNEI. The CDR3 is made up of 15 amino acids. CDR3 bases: TGTGCCAGCAGTGCCCCCGGGACTAGATTAAACGAGCAGTACTTC. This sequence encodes CASSAPGTRLNEQYF.

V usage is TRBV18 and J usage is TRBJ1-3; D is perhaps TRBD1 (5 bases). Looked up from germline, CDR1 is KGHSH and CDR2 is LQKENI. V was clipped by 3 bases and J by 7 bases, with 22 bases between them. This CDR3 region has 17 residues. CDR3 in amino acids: CASSPLDTSRTQNTIYF. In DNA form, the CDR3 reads TGTGCCAGCTCACCGTTGGACACCTCGAGAACCCAGAACACCATATATTTT.

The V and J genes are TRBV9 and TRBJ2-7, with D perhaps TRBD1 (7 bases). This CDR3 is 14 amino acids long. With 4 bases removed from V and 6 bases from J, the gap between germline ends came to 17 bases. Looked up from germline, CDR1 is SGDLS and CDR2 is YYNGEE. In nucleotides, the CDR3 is TGTGCCAGCAGCCCCGCGACAGGGCGGGGCGAGCAGTACTTC. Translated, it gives CASSPATGRGEQYF.

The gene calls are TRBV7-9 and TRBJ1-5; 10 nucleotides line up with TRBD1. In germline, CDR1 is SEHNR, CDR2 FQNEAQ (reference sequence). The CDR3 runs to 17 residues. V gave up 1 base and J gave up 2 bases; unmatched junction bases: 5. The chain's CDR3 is CASSLGTGGNGNQPQHF. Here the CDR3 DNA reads TGTGCCAGCAGCTTAGGGACAGGGGGTAATGGCAATCAGCCCCAGCATTTT. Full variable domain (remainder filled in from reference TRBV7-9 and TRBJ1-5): DTGVSQNPRHKITKRGQNVTFRCDPISEHNRLYWYRQTLGQGPEFLTYFQNEAQLEKSRLLSDRFSAERPKGSFSTLEIQRTEQGDSAMYLCASSLGTGGNGNQPQHFGDGTRLSIL.

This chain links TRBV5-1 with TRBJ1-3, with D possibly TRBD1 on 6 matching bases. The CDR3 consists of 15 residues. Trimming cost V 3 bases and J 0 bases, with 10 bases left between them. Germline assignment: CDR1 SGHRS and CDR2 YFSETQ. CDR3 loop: CASSSQTGSGNTIYF. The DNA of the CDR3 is TGCGCCAGCAGCTCCCAGACAGGCTCTGGAAACACCATATATTTT.

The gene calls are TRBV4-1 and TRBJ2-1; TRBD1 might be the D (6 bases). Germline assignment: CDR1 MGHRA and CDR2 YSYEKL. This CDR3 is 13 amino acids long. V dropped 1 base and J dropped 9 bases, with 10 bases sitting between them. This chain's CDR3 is CASSQGDRLEQFF. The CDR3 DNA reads TGCGCCAGCAGCCAAGGTGACAGGCTTGAGCAGTTCTTC.

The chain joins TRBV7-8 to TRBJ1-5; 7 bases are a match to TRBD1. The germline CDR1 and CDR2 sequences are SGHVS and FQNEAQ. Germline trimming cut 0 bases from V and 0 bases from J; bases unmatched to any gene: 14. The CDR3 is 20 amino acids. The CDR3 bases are TGTGCCAGCAGCTTAGCAGGGGGCTGGGACCAACCAAATAGCAATCAGCCCCAGCATTTT. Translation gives CASSLAGGWDQPNSNQPQHF.

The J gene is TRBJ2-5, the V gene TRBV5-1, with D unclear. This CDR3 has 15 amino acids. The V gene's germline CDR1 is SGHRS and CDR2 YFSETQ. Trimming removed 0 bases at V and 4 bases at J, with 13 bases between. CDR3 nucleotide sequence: TGCGCCAGCAGCTTGGATGGGCCAGACCGAGAGACCCAGTACTTC. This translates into CASSLDGPDRETQYF.

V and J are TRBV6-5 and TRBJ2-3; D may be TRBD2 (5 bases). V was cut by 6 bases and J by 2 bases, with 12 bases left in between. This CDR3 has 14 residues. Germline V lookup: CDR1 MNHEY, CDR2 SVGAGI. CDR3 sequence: CASSRSGNTDTQYF. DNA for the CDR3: TGTGCCAGCAGCCGGAGCGGAAACACAGATACGCAGTATTTT.

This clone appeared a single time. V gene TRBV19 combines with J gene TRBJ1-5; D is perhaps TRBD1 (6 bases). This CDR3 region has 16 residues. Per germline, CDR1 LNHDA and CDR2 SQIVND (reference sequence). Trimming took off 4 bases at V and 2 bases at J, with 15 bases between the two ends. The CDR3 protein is CASSRQEPDGNQPQHF. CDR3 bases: TGTGCCAGTAGTAGACAGGAACCCGATGGCAATCAGCCCCAGCATTTT.

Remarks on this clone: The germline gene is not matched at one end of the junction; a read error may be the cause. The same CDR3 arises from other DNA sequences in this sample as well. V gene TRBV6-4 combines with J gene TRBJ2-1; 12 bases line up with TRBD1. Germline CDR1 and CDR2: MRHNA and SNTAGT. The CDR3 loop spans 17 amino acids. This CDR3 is CASSLRPPGQGANEQFF. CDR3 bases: TGTGCTAGCAGCTTAAGACCCCCGGGACAGGGGGCTAATGAGCAGTTCTTC.

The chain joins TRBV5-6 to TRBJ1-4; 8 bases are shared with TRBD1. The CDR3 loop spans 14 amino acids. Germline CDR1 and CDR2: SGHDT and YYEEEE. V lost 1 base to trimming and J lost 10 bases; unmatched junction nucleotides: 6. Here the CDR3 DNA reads TGTGCCAGCAGCTTGTTGCAGGGGACAGGAAAACTGTTTTTT. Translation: CASSLLQGTGKLFF. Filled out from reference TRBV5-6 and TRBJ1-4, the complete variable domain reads DAGVTQSPTHLIKTRGQQVTLRCSPKSGHDTVSWYQQALGQGPQFIFQYYEEEERQRGNFPDRFSGHQFPNYSSELNVNALLLGDSALYLCASSLLQGTGKLFFGSGTQLSVL.

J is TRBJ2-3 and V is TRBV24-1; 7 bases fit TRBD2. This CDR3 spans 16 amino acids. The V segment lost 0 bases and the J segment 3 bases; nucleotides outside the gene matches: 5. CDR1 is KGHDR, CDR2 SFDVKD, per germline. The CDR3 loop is CATSDLGGRATDTQYF. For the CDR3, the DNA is TGTGCCACCAGTGATTTGGGTGGGAGGGCTACAGATACGCAGTATTTT.

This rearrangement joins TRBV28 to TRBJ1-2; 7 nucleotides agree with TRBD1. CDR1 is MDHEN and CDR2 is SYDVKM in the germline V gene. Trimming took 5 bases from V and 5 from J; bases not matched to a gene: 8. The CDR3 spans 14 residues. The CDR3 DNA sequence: TGTGCCAGCAGTCCGAACAGGGGCGGGTATGGCTACACCTTC. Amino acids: CASSPNRGGYGYTF.

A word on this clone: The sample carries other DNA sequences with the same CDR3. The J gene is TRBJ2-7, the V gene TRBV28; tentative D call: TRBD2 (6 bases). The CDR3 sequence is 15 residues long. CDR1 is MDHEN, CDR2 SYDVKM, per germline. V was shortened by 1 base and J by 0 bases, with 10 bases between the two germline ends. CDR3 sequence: CASSLYGGSSYEQYF. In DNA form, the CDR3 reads TGTGCCAGCAGTTTATACGGGGGAAGCTCCTACGAGCAGTACTTC.

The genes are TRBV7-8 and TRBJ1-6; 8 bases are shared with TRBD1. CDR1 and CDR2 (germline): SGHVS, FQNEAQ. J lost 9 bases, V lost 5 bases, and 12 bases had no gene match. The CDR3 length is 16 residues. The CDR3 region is CASSPRQGPGGSPLHF. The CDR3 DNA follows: TGTGCCAGCAGCCCCCGACAGGGGCCAGGGGGTTCACCCCTCCACTTT. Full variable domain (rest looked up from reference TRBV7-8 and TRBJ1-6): GAGVSQSPRYKVAKRGQDVALRCDPISGHVSLFWYQQALGQGPEFLTYFQNEAQLDKSGLPSDRFFAERPEGSVSTLKIQRTQQEDSAVYLCASSPRQGPGGSPLHFGNGTRLTVT.